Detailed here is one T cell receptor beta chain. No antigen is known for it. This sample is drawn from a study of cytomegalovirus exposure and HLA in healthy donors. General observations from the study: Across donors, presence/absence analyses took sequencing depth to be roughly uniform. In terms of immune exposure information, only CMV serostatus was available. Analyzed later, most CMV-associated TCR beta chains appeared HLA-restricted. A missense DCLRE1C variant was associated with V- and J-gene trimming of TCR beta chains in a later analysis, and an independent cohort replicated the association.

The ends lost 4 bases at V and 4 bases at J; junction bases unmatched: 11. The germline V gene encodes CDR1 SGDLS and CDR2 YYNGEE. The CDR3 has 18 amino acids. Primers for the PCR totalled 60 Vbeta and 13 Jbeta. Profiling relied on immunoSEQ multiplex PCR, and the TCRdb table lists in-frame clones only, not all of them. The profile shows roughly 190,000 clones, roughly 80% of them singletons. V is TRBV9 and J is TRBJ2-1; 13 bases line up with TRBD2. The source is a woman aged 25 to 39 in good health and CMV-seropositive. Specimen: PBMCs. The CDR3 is CASSPGLAGERLYNEQFF. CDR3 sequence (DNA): TGTGCCAGCAGCCCCGGACTAGCGGGAGAGAGGCTTTACAATGAGCAGTTCTTC.